These 21 T cell receptor beta chains were sequenced from one sample in a study of metastatic and nonmetastatic thyroid tumors. TCRdb reprocessed the PCR reads using MiXCR. The table lists about 23,000 clones, approximately 30% of them singletons. Prior to thyroid surgery, none of the patients had received any treatment. Sequences were obtained from tumor tissue. The source of these receptors is a female donor with papillary thyroid cancer or a benign thyroid nodule (not recorded which). Some clones in this sample may be carry-over from other donors' samples.

V is TRBV6-4 and J is TRBJ2-1; tentatively, D is TRBD1 (6 bases). Trimming pared 9 bases from V and 0 bases from J, leaving 15 bases between. CDR3 size: 15 residues. CDR1 is MRHNA, CDR2 SNTAGT, per germline. CDR3 sequence reads: CASGAGVPSYNEQFF. CDR3 DNA: TGTGCCAGTGGCGCAGGGGTGCCCTCCTACAATGAGCAGTTCTTC.

This clone was seen ten or more times. This chain links TRBV7-2 with TRBJ2-1; D perhaps matches TRBD2 (6 bases). V lost 0 bases to trimming and J lost 7 bases, with 16 bases between them. The CDR3 contains 16 residues. Germline assignment: CDR1 SGHTA and CDR2 FQGNSA. The CDR3 sequence: CASSLAGERVGNEQFF. Here the CDR3 DNA reads TGTGCCAGCAGCTTAGCAGGGGAGCGGGTAGGAAATGAGCAGTTCTTC.

By share, this clone ranks as medium-sized. This chain joins TRBV28 and TRBJ1-6; TRBD1 aligns across 8 bases. The germline V gene encodes CDR1 MDHEN and CDR2 SYDVKM. The CDR3 extends over 12 amino acids. The V and J ends lost 8 bases and 10 bases, in that order; junction bases with no gene match: 4. This CDR3 is CASRTGRSPLHF. The CDR3 nucleotides read TGTGCCAGCCGGACAGGGCGCTCACCCCTCCACTTT.

The rearrangement links TRBV20-1 to TRBJ1-2; 10 positions agree with TRBD1. The length of the CDR3 is 15 residues. Germline V gene data show CDR1 as DFQATT and CDR2 as SNEGSKA (reference sequence). Unmatched junction bases numbered 8, after V lost 1 base and J lost 6 bases. CDR3 loop: CSARVGQGDSDGYTF. The CDR3 DNA reads as TGCAGTGCTAGAGTCGGACAGGGGGATAGCGATGGCTACACCTTC.

Ten or more counts support this clone. This chain connects TRBV6-1 to TRBJ1-2, with TRBD1 identical over 8 bases. The V gene end was trimmed by 7 bases and the J gene end by 5 bases; junction bases not matched to a gene: 9. Germline V gene sequence: CDR1 MNHNS, CDR2 SASEGT. The CDR3 extends over 14 amino acids. The CDR3 coding sequence is TGTGCCAGCATTTATGGGACAGGCAATTATGGCTACACCTTC. It translates to CASIYGTGNYGYTF.

This clone was picked up many times. The chain links TRBV6-1 to TRBJ1-6, with D perhaps TRBD1 (6 bases). Germline V gene sequence: CDR1 MNHNS, CDR2 SASEGT. V shed 6 bases and J shed 4 bases, with 16 bases lying between them. The length of the CDR3 is 16 residues. The CDR3 bases are TGTGCCAGCAGGACGGAGGTTCAGGGGTATAATTCACCCCTCCACTTT. This gives the protein CASRTEVQGYNSPLHF.

By frequency in the sample, this clone is medium-sized. The chain links TRBV6-1 to TRBJ1-2; a weak D match, TRBD1 (5 bases). Looked up from germline, CDR1 is MNHNS and CDR2 is SASEGT. V was clipped by 2 bases and J by 2 bases, with 12 bases between them. The CDR3 has 15 residues. The CDR3 is CASSEPAGGNYGYTF. The CDR3 nucleotides read TGTGCCAGCAGTGAACCGGCGGGGGGGAACTATGGCTACACCTTC.

On this clone: One junction end disagrees with the germline gene, perhaps due to a read error. The V gene is TRBV7-9, the J gene TRBJ2-1; TRBD1 matches 7 bases. Germline V gene lookup returns CDR1 SEHNR and CDR2 FQNEAQ (reference sequence). This CDR3 region has 13 residues. The chain's CDR3 is CASSQGGYNEQLF. In DNA form, the CDR3 reads TGTGCCAGCAGCCAAGGGGGCTACAATGAGCAGTTATTC.

There are a few counts of this clone. The V and J genes are TRBV11-2 and TRBJ2-1; 11 nucleotides agree with TRBD1. The ends lost 5 bases at V and 1 base at J; junction bases unmatched: 4. The CDR3 totals 16 residues. CDR1 and CDR2 (germline): SGHAT, FQNNGV. CDR3 DNA sequence: TGTGCCAGCAGCCCCCGGGACAGGGGGTCCTACAATGAGCAGTTCTTC. Residues: CASSPRDRGSYNEQFF.

This clone has a count of ten or more. The V call is TRBV10-2, the J call TRBJ2-3; 9 nucleotides align to TRBD1. Germline-derived CDR1 and CDR2 are WSHSY and SAAADI. The CDR3 spans 14 residues. The V and J ends lost 5 bases and 1 base, in that order; junction bases with no gene match: 1. In DNA, the CDR3 is TGCGCCAGCAGTTGGACAGGGGGCACAGATACGCAGTATTTT. This sequence encodes CASSWTGGTDTQYF.

This clone was counted many times. This chain connects TRBV29-1 to TRBJ2-2, with D possibly matching TRBD2 (6 bases). Trimming removed 7 bases at V and 6 bases at J, with 24 bases between. The germline V gene has CDR1 SQVTM and CDR2 ANQGSEA. The CDR3 sequence is 16 residues long. The CDR3 protein is CSATGTPTIGAGELFF. In DNA, the CDR3 is TGCAGCGCGACCGGGACTCCCACAATTGGAGCCGGGGAGCTGTTTTTT.

Ten or more counts support this clone. V gene TRBV19 combines with J gene TRBJ1-1, with D hard to call. The V and J ends lost 3 bases and 8 bases respectively, with 13 bases between them. From germline, CDR1 is LNHDA and CDR2 SQIVND (reference sequence). The length of the CDR3 is 13 residues. This CDR3 reads CASSIDISGEAFF. The CDR3 DNA is TGTGCCAGTAGTATTGACATCTCAGGCGAAGCTTTCTTT.

The rearrangement uses TRBV6-1 and TRBJ2-2; TRBD1 is a possible D gene (5 bases). Germline CDR1 reads MNHNS; CDR2 reads SASEGT. The CDR3 sequence is 14 residues long. V was shortened by 6 bases and J by 4 bases, with 12 bases between the two germline ends. CDR3 DNA: TGTGCCAGCAGAATGACAGTATCCACCGGGGAGCTGTTTTTT. It encodes CASRMTVSTGELFF.

This clone came up many times. This chain joins TRBV19 and TRBJ2-2; 8 bases map to TRBD2. From germline, CDR1 is LNHDA and CDR2 SQIVND (reference sequence). V was clipped by 8 bases and J by 7 bases; unmatched bases: 6. The CDR3 has 13 residues. The CDR3 reads CASALAAGGELFF. In DNA, the CDR3 is TGTGCCAGTGCACTAGCGGCCGGCGGGGAGCTGTTTTTT.

As for this clone: At one of its ends the junction is not consistent with the germline gene, which may arise from a read error. The chain carries TRBV6-2 or TRBV6-3 and TRBJ2-2; D uncertain. Germline V lookup: CDR1 MNHEY, CDR2 SVGEGT. This CDR3 has 13 residues. CDR3 amino acids: CASSGKSTRELFF. CDR3 sequence (DNA): TGTGCCAGCAGTGGGAAGTCCACCAGGGAGCTGTTTTTT.

By proportion, this clone is medium-sized (0.01 to 0.1%). As DNA, the CDR3 is TGCGCCAGCAGCCAAATGGACAGAAGAAACACCATATATTTT. Its protein product is CASSQMDRRNTIYF. The genes are TRBV4-3 and TRBJ1-3; weak D call: TRBD1 (6 bases). The CDR3 covers 14 residues. The V gene's germline CDR1 is LGHNA and CDR2 YSLEER. The ends were cut back, 2 bases at V and 5 bases at J, with 10 bases in the middle.

This clone is termed medium-sized. J is TRBJ2-7 and V is TRBV2; 7 nucleotides match TRBD2. V was clipped by 3 bases and J by 3 bases; unmatched bases: 5. The length of the CDR3 is 14 residues. Germline loops: CDR1 SNHLY, CDR2 FYNNEI. CDR3 loop: CASSELAGLYEQYF. CDR3 coding DNA: TGTGCCAGCAGTGAGTTAGCGGGCCTCTACGAGCAGTACTTC.

In its sample, this clone was seen a few times. This sequence joins TRBV19 and TRBJ1-1; D remains ambiguous. Trimming removed 6 bases from V and 5 bases from J, with 13 bases in between. The V gene's germline CDR1 is LNHDA and CDR2 SQIVND (reference sequence). The CDR3 sequence is 13 residues long. CDR3 DNA sequence: TGTGCCAGTAGGGCGGGATCCGGTACTGAAGCTTTCTTT. It translates to CASRAGSGTEAFF.

With respect to this clone: One end of the junction is discordant with germline, which a read error may explain. The gene calls are TRBV9 and TRBJ2-7; 8 bases are shared with TRBD1. The CDR3 covers 15 residues. CDR1 SGDLS and CDR2 YYNGEE come from the germline V gene. CDR3 in DNA: TGTGCCAGCAGCGTAACGGGACAGGTATTCTACGAGCAGTGCTTC. This encodes CASSVTGQVFYEQCF.

The sample holds many counts of this clone. V gene TRBV6-2 or TRBV6-3 combines with J gene TRBJ2-5; TRBD2 matches at 12 bases. CDR3 length: 15 residues. Germline assignment: CDR1 MNHEY and CDR2 SVGEGT. The V gene end was trimmed by 5 bases and the J gene end by 4 bases; junction bases not matched to a gene: 5. The CDR3 sequence: CASSPRTSGIETQYF. CDR3 bases: TGTGCCAGCAGTCCCCGGACTAGCGGGATAGAGACCCAGTACTTC.

This clone is medium-sized (0.01 to 0.1%). V usage is TRBV2 and J usage is TRBJ2-5, with D possibly being TRBD1 (6 bases). From germline, CDR1 is SNHLY and CDR2 FYNNEI. The CDR3 is 13 amino acids. Trimming took off 7 bases at V and 0 bases at J, with 9 bases between the two ends. DNA for the CDR3: TGTGCCAGCAACCGGGACAACCAAGAGACCCAGTACTTC. The encoded protein is CASNRDNQETQYF.